This T cell receptor beta chain was observed in a study of shared clonotypes between healthy human individuals. General observations from the study: When compared with the clonotypes that were shared by all four sorted-subset donors, the non-shared clonotypes turned out to have lower generation probabilities.

TCRdb's table, derived via immunoSEQ multiplex PCR, lists solely in-frame clones and lacks some. The sample lists about 2.4 million clones; 80% to 95% were seen once. Per the germline V gene, CDR1 is SGDLS and CDR2 is YYNGEE. The V end was cut by 2 bases, the J end by 0 bases, with 11 bases between. The CDR3 extends over 15 amino acids. To note about this clone: Its antigen is undetermined.

Nashville, Tennessee was home to all donors, who were Caucasian adults. The V call is TRBV9, the J call TRBJ2-5; D is perhaps TRBD1 or TRBD2 (7 bases each). The receptor's source is a man between 18 and 29 years old in good health. Some clones in this sample may be carry-over from other donors' samples. The sequenced sample was naive CD4+ T cells from PBMCs. Subset: CD45RA+ positively selected. CDR3 region: CASSVRGGHQETQYF. CDR3 nucleotide sequence: TGTGCCAGCAGCGTCAGGGGGGGGCACCAAGAGACCCAGTACTTC.